This T cell receptor beta chain emerged from a study of cytomegalovirus exposure and HLA in healthy donors. Concerning this clone itself: Its antigen is undetermined.

Study-level results: Earlier results showed most TCR beta V segments being productive about 90% or about 30% of the time.

Primers: 60 Vbeta forward and 13 Jbeta reverse. Using immunoSEQ multiplex PCR, the repertoire was profiled, and TCRdb retains in-frame clones only, with some absent. Here the sample spans more than 250,000 clones, 70% to 90% being singletons. CDR1 and CDR2 from the germline V gene are KGHSH and LQKENI. The junction had 6 bases not matched to a gene; V was cut back by 6 bases and J by 5 bases. There are 14 residues in the CDR3. Sequenced: PBMCs. The receptor comes from a woman younger than 30 in good health and CMV-seronegative. V usage is TRBV18 and J usage is TRBJ1-1; 10 nucleotides agree with TRBD1. The DNA for the CDR3 is TGTGCCAGCTCGCGACAGGGGGCGCAAACTGAAGCTTTCTTT. This encodes CASSRQGAQTEAFF.